These 30 T cell receptor beta chains originate from one sample sequenced in a study of tumor-infiltrating lymphocytes in primary liver carcinoma (dated by TCRdb to 2016 to 2017). TRIzol reagent was used to extract blood RNA from unsorted whole blood, while the DNeasy Blood & Tissue kit provided the germline DNA. Sequencer: Illumina HiSeq 2500. A constant-region primer and ProtoScript II reverse transcriptase were used to reverse-transcribe TCRbeta-specific cDNA from roughly 0.55 ug total RNA. The TCRbeta libraries were prepared through three rounds of nested multiplex PCR following a slightly modified ARM-PCR procedure. Multiplex TRBV1-TRBV30 forward primers and a Cbeta reverse primer were used in the first two PCR rounds, each of which was run for 9 to 11 cycles. Using fastp at Q25 and MiXCR, TCRdb reprocessed the public reads and kept productive beta chains. One record per CDR3 amino acid sequence lists the most common genes and DNA. The sample includes a few hundred thousand distinct CDR3 sequences, with approximately 58% observed a single time. The ten largest clones capture over 15% of the sample.

The source material was peripheral blood. The source is a woman in her twenties or thirties with primary liver carcinoma and hepatitis B virus infection.

The chain employs TRBV12-3 or TRBV12-4 and TRBJ2-1, with D unclear. This CDR3 is built from 12 residues. V was cut by 6 bases and J by 10 bases, with 13 bases left in between. The DNA of the CDR3 is TGTGCCAGCAGCCCCTTTGCGCGAGAGCAGTTCTTC. This codes for CASSPFAREQFF.

The chain has TRBV6-5 and TRBJ1-5, with D possibly matching TRBD1 (6 bases). The V and J ends lost 10 bases and 6 bases respectively, with 22 bases between them. The CDR3 extends over 15 amino acids. The germline gives CDR1 MNHEY, CDR2 SVGAGI. The CDR3 sequence is CATSLQGLAGQPQHF. The CDR3 DNA sequence: TGTGCCACCTCCCTACAGGGTCTGGCTGGTCAGCCCCAGCATTTT.

This clonotype was seen ten or more times. V usage is TRBV11-2 and J usage is TRBJ2-7; no firm D call. Trimming removed 3 bases at V and 6 bases at J, with 15 bases between. The germline gives CDR1 SGHAT, CDR2 FQNNGV. The CDR3 runs to 14 residues. The CDR3 loop is CASSFGFGRPEQYF. CDR3 DNA: TGTGCCAGCAGCTTCGGGTTCGGACGGCCCGAGCAGTACTTC.

This chain joins TRBV6-5 and TRBJ2-4; tentatively, D is TRBD2 (6 bases). This CDR3 spans 13 amino acids. CDR1 and CDR2 from the germline V gene are MNHEY and SVGAGI. Trimming shortened V by 8 bases and J by 9 bases, and 17 bases separated the two germline ends. The CDR3 spells CASGPAGTFIQYF. CDR3 DNA: TGTGCCAGCGGTCCCGCGGGGACGTTCATTCAGTACTTC.

The rearrangement uses TRBV6-5 and TRBJ2-7; 7 bases match TRBD2. This CDR3 has 15 amino acids. V lost 6 bases and J lost 5; bases outside the gene matches: 13. The germline gives CDR1 MNHEY, CDR2 SVGAGI. The CDR3 DNA reads as TGTGCCAGCAGCTTCGGGACTACCGGGTCCCACGAGCAGTACTTC. Its protein is CASSFGTTGSHEQYF.

The V gene is TRBV10-3, the J gene TRBJ2-5; 9 bases are shared with TRBD2. In germline, CDR1 is ENHRY, CDR2 SYGVKD. There are 14 residues in the CDR3. V lost 6 bases, J lost 4 bases, and 6 bases stayed unmatched. Here the CDR3 reads CAISGPAGGETQYF. Written as DNA, the CDR3 is TGTGCCATCAGCGGACCAGCGGGAGGAGAGACCCAGTACTTC.

CDR3 sequence: CASSFVGARNQPQHF. For the CDR3, the DNA is TGTGCCAGCAGTTTTGTGGGGGCTCGGAATCAGCCCCAGCATTTT. The genes are TRBV28 and TRBJ1-5; TRBD1 is a possible D gene (6 bases). V lost 3 bases and J 4 bases, leaving 13 bases between the germline ends. CDR3 length: 15 amino acids. Germline loops: CDR1 MDHEN, CDR2 SYDVKM. The full variable domain, in which reference TRBV28 and TRBJ1-5 provide the parts outside the CDR3, is DVKVTQSSRYLVKRTGEKVFLECVQDMDHENMFWYRQDPGLGLRLIYFSYDVKMKEKGDIPEGYSVSREKKERFSLILESASTNQTSMYLCASSFVGARNQPQHFGDGTRLSIL.

The chain carries TRBV4-3 and TRBJ2-2; D possibly corresponds to TRBD2 (5 bases). The CDR3 runs 16 residues. Germline V gene data show CDR1 as LGHNA and CDR2 as YSLEER. The germline V and J ends were trimmed by 1 base and 3 bases, with 12 bases remaining between them. The CDR3 region is CASSQAGLAHTGELFF. DNA for the CDR3: TGCGCCAGCAGCCAAGCGGGTCTAGCACACACCGGGGAGCTGTTTTTT.

In DNA, the CDR3 is TGTGCCAGCAGGTCACAAGCGAACACTGAAGCTTTCTTT. Translated, it gives CASRSQANTEAFF. The gene calls are TRBV12-3 or TRBV12-4 and TRBJ1-1; no firm D call. V lost 6 bases to trimming and J lost 1 base, with 9 bases between them. The CDR3 length is 13 residues.

In its sample, this clonotype was seen once. The chain uses TRBV10-2 and TRBJ2-7; 10 positions match TRBD1. The CDR3 is 16 amino acids. The ends lost 8 bases at V and 3 bases at J; junction bases unmatched: 13. Germline V gene sequence: CDR1 WSHSY, CDR2 SAAADI. The CDR3 sequence: CASGTNLRDRGYEQYF. In DNA form, the CDR3 reads TGCGCCAGCGGTACAAACCTCCGGGACAGGGGCTACGAGCAGTACTTC.

Concerning this clonotype: This may be a read error: a much more frequent sequence differs by one nucleotide. This chain connects TRBV29-1 to TRBJ2-2; D call uncertain. Germline assignment: CDR1 SQVTM and CDR2 ANQGSEA. This CDR3 contains 12 residues. This CDR3 is CSGTPGTEELFF. CDR3 coding DNA: TGCAGCGGTACACCGGGCACCGAGGAGCTGTTTTTT.

This clonotype was seen only once. Lacking the conserved final phenylalanine or tryptophan, this CDR3 likely reflects a read error. The rearrangement links TRBV11-2 to TRBJ2-7; tentative D call: TRBD1 (7 bases). Germline V CDR1 and CDR2: SGHAT, FQNNGV. The CDR3 runs 15 residues. CDR3 region: CVSTPTAGGGYEQYS. In nucleotides, the CDR3 is TGTGTCAGCACCCCCACGGCAGGGGGAGGATACGAGCAGTACTCC.

This clonotype was found once. V usage is TRBV6-6 and J usage is TRBJ2-1; D may be TRBD1 (6 bases). CDR3 size: 14 residues. Deletions cut 2 bases from V and 4 bases from J, with 9 bases between. Germline V lookup: CDR1 MNHNY, CDR2 SVGAGI (reference sequence). The CDR3 coding sequence is TGTGCCAGCAGTTACATCGGACAGTACAATGAGCAGTTCTTC. Its protein product is CASSYIGQYNEQFF.

With respect to this clonotype: Compared with germline, one end of the junction differs, possibly owing to a read error. This chain uses TRBV29-1 with TRBJ1-2; 8 bases fit TRBD1. Germline V gene lookup returns CDR1 SQVTM and CDR2 ANQGSEA. The CDR3 runs to 16 residues. The CDR3 reads CSVDRDRCFRLYGYTF. The CDR3 DNA is TGCAGCGTTGATAGGGACAGGTGTTTTAGATTATATGGCTACACGTTC.

The V gene is TRBV12-5, the J gene TRBJ1-5; no definite D call. Trimming cost V 1 base and J 0 bases, with 10 bases left between them. This CDR3 has 16 residues. CDR1 and CDR2 from the germline V gene are LGHNT and FRNRAP. The CDR3 region has the DNA TGTGCTAGTGGTTTGGGCCTATCGGGTAGCAATCAGCCCCAGCATTTT. Its protein product is CASGLGLSGSNQPQHF.

This clonotype was picked up many times. The chain employs TRBV6-5 and TRBJ2-2; D tentatively fits TRBD1 or TRBD2 (5 bases each). CDR1 is MNHEY and CDR2 is SVGAGI in the germline V gene. This CDR3 has 13 amino acids. V lost 6 bases and J lost 10, with 15 bases in between. CDR3 nucleotide sequence: TGTGCCAGCAGCCCAGGGTGGGAGTCGGAGCTGTTTTTT. Residues: CASSPGWESELFF.

Remarks on this clonotype: A clone one base away is much larger, so this may be a read error. This chain links TRBV4-3 with TRBJ2-1, with 13 bases matching TRBD2. CDR1 is LGHNA, CDR2 YSLEER, per germline. This CDR3 is 17 amino acids long. CDR3 loop: CVSSSRLAGGLYNEQFF. The DNA of the CDR3 is TGCGTCAGCAGCAGCCGACTAGCGGGAGGACTGTACAATGAGCAGTTCTTC.

This clonotype occurred a few times. This chain joins TRBV6-2 or TRBV6-3 and TRBJ1-1; D unclear. Germline V gene data show CDR1 as MNHEY and CDR2 as SVGEGT. The CDR3 sequence is 13 residues long. V dropped 2 bases and J dropped 6 bases, with 10 bases sitting between them. CDR3 region: CASSYDGRAEAFF. The CDR3 DNA reads TGTGCCAGCAGTTACGACGGGAGAGCTGAAGCTTTCTTT.

A remark on this clonotype: A read error may explain this, as a much larger clone is one base away. The V gene is TRBV12-3 or TRBV12-4, the J gene TRBJ2-7; 12 nucleotides agree with TRBD2. The trim removed 6 bases at V and 2 bases at J, leaving 5 bases unmatched. The CDR3 has 15 residues. DNA for the CDR3: TGTGCCAGCAGAATGGGACTAGCGGGTCCCTACGAGCAGTACTTC. The encoded protein is CASRMGLAGPYEQYF.

In regard to this clonotype: Just one base apart from a much larger clone, this may be a read error. The chain links TRBV4-1 to TRBJ2-1, with D maybe TRBD1 (5 bases). Per the germline V gene, CDR1 is MGHRA and CDR2 is YSYEKL. There are 15 residues in the CDR3. For the CDR3, the DNA is TGCGTCAGCAGCCAAGAAGGGGCAGGTCTCAATGAGCAGTTCTTC. It specifies CVSSQEGAGLNEQFF.

With respect to this clonotype: At one of its ends the junction is not consistent with the germline gene, which may arise from a read error. The chain is built from TRBV2 and TRBJ2-1; TRBD2 matches at 10 bases. Germline-derived CDR1 and CDR2 are SNHLY and FYNNEI. CDR3 size: 15 residues. The CDR3 region is CASSGLAGVLDEQFF. CDR3 bases: TGTGCTAGCAGTGGGCTAGCGGGAGTCCTGGATGAGCAGTTCTTC.

The genes are TRBV11-2 and TRBJ1-4, with 9 bases that match TRBD1. V was pared by 4 bases and J by 7 bases, with 4 bases of the junction left unmatched. This CDR3 comprises 14 residues. The germline CDR1 and CDR2 sequences are SGHAT and FQNNGV. CDR3 region: CASSSRQGVEKLFF. The CDR3 DNA sequence: TGTGCCAGCAGCTCCAGACAGGGGGTTGAAAAACTGTTTTTT.

This clonotype was recorded many times. The chain is built from TRBV4-3 and TRBJ2-7; TRBD2 agrees at 10 bases. The CDR3 has 15 amino acids. Germline lookup yields CDR1 LGHNA and CDR2 YSLEER. V dropped 1 base and J dropped 4; count of bases not matched to a gene: 4. The CDR3 coding sequence is TGCGCCAGCAGCCAAGCGCTAGCGGGAGCGTACGAGCAGTACTTC. Translated: CASSQALAGAYEQYF.

This chain connects TRBV28 to TRBJ2-1; D is unresolved. V lost 3 bases and J lost 9, with 21 bases in between. Germline CDR1 reads MDHEN; CDR2 reads SYDVKM. The CDR3 sequence is 16 residues long. The CDR3 here is CASSLAPVGGYGEQFF. CDR3 coding DNA: TGTGCCAGCAGTTTGGCACCAGTCGGTGGGTATGGTGAGCAGTTCTTC.

As for this clonotype: One end of the junction does not line up with germline, which may come from a read error. V usage is TRBV11-2 and J usage is TRBJ2-5; a possible D gene is TRBD1 (5 bases). The CDR3 spans 15 residues. The germline V gene has CDR1 SGHAT and CDR2 FQNNGV. The CDR3 reads CASSATGASREAQYF. In nucleotides, the CDR3 is TGTGCCAGCAGCGCAACAGGAGCTAGTCGAGAGGCCCAGTACTTC.

This clonotype was seen repeatedly, ten times or more. CDR3 in DNA: TGTGCCAGCAGTGGGACAGGGTACGCTGGTGAAAAACTGTTTTTT. Translating gives CASSGTGYAGEKLFF. The chain employs TRBV6-5 and TRBJ1-4; 9 nucleotides agree with TRBD1. The trim removed 5 bases at V and 7 bases at J, leaving 8 bases unmatched. CDR1 and CDR2 from the germline V gene are MNHEY and SVGAGI. The CDR3 is 15 amino acids.

A word on this clonotype: A read error may produce the germline difference seen at one junction end. The chain joins TRBV24-1 to TRBJ1-5; 7 bases agree with TRBD1. Per the germline V gene, CDR1 is KGHDR and CDR2 is SFDVKD. This CDR3 contains 14 residues. This chain's CDR3 is CATGQGGGNQPQHF. Here the CDR3 DNA reads TGTGCCACCGGCCAGGGAGGGGGCAACCAGCCCCAGCATTTT.

The genes are TRBV11-2 and TRBJ2-5; 8 bases match TRBD2. Germline assignment: CDR1 SGHAT and CDR2 FQNNGV. This CDR3 spans 15 amino acids. Trimming cost V 5 bases and J 7 bases; bases outside gene matches: 12. CDR3 sequence: CASSPRLANKVTQYF. CDR3 sequence (DNA): TGTGCCAGCAGCCCTCGACTAGCGAACAAAGTGACCCAGTACTTC.

By proportion, this clonotype is medium-sized. The chain combines TRBV5-6 with TRBJ2-5; tentative D call: TRBD2 (6 bases). The CDR3 spans 13 residues. Trimming removed 7 bases from V and 5 bases from J, with 15 bases in between. Germline lookup yields CDR1 SGHDT and CDR2 YYEEEE. The CDR3 DNA follows: TGTGCCAGCGGAGAGACTAGATGGGAGACCCAGTACTTC. Encoded protein: CASGETRWETQYF.

The chain carries TRBV6-2 or TRBV6-3 and TRBJ1-4; D call uncertain. The CDR3 is made up of 17 amino acids. From germline, CDR1 is MNHEY and CDR2 SVGEGT. Deletions cut 5 bases from V and 0 bases from J, with 16 bases between. The DNA for the CDR3 is TGTGCCAGCAGTCATCCCCCACCGTATGCAACTAATGAAAAACTGTTTTTT. It specifies CASSHPPPYATNEKLFF.